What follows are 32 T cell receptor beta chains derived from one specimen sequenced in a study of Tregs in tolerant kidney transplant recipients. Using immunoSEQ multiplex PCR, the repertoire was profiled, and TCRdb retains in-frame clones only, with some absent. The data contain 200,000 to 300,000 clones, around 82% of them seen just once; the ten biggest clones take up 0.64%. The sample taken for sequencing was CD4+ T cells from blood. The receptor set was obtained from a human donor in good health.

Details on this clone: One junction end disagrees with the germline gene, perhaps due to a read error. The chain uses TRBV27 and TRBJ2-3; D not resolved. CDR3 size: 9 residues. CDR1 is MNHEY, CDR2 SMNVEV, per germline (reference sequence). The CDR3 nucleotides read TGTGCCAGCAGAGATACGCAGTATTTT. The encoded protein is CASRDTQYF.

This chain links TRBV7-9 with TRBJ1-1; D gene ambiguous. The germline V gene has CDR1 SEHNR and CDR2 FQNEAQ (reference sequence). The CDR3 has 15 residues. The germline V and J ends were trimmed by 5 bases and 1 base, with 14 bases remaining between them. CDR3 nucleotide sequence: TGTGCCAGCAGCATCCCACGTAGAGGGAACACTGAAGCTTTCTTT. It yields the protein CASSIPRRGNTEAFF.

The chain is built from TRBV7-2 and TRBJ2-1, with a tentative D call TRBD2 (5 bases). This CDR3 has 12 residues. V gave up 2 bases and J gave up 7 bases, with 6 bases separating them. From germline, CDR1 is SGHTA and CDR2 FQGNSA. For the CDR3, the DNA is TGTGCCAGCAGCTTAACGGGGAATGAGCAGTTCTTC. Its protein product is CASSLTGNEQFF.

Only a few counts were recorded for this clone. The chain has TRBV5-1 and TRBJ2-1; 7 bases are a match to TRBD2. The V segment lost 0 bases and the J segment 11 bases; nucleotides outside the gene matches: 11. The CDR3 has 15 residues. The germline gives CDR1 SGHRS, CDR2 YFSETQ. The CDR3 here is CASSLETSSKAQQFF. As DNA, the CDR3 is TGCGCCAGCAGCTTGGAGACTAGCTCCAAGGCCCAGCAGTTCTTC.

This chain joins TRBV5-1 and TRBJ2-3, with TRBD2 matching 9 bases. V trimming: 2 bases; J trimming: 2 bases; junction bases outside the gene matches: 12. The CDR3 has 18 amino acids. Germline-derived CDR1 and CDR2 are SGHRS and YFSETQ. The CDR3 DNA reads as TGCGCCAGCAGCTTCCTCTCCGGCGGGAGGGCTCCCACAGATACGCAGTATTTT. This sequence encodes CASSFLSGGRAPTDTQYF.

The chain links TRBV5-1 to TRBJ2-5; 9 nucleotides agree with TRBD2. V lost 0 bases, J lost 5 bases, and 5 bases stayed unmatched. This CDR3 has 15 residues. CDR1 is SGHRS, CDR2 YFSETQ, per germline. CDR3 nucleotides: TGCGCCAGCAGCTTGGAGGCTAGCGGGATGGAGACCCAGTACTTC. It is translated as CASSLEASGMETQYF.

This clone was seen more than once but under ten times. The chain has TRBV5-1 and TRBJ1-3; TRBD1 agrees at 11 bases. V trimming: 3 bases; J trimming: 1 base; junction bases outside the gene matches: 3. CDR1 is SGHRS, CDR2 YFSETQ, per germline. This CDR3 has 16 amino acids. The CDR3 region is CASSSGQGESGNTIYF. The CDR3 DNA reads TGCGCCAGCAGCTCGGGACAGGGGGAATCTGGAAACACCATATATTTT.

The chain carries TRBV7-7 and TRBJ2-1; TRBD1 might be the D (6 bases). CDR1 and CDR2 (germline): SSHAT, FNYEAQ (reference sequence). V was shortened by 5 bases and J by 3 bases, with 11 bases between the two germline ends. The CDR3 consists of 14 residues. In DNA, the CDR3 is TGTGCCAGCAGCCCGACGGACAGCTACAATGAGCAGTTCTTC. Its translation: CASSPTDSYNEQFF.

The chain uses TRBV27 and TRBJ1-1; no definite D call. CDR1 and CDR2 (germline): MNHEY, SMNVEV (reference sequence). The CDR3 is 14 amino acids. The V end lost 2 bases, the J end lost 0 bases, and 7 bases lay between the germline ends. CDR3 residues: CASSLSRLNTEAFF. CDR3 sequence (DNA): TGTGCCAGCAGTTTAAGCAGGTTGAACACTGAAGCTTTCTTT.

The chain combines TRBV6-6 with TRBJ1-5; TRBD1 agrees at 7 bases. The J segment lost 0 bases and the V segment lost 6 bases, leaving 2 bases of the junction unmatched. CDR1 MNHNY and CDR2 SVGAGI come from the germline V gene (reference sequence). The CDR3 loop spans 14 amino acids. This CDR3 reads CASRRDSSNQPQHF. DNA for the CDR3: TGTGCCAGCAGAAGGGACAGTAGCAATCAGCCCCAGCATTTT.

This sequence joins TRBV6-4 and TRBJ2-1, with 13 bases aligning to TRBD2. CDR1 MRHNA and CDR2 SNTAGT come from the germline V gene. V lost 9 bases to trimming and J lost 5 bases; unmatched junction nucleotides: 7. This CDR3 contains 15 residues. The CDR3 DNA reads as TGTGCCAGTAGTAAGACTAGCGGGAGGAACAATGAGCAGTTCTTC. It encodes CASSKTSGRNNEQFF.

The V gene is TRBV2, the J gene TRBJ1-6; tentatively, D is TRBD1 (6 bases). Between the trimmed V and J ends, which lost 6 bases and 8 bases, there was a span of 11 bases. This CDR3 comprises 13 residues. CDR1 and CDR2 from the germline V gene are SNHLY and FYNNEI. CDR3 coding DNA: TGTGCCAGCAGCGACAGGACCCATTCACCCCTCCACTTT. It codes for CASSDRTHSPLHF.

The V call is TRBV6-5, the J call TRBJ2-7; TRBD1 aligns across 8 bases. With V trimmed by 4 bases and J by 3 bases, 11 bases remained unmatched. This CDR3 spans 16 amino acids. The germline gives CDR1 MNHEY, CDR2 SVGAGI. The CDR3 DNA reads TGTGCCAGCAGTTTCACAACAGGGGGGAGCGGCTACGAGCAGTACTTC. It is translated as CASSFTTGGSGYEQYF.

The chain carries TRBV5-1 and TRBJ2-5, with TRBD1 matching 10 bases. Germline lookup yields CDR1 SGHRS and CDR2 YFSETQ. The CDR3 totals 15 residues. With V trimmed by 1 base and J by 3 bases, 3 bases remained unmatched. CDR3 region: CASSLTGTGEETQYF. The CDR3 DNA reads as TGCGCCAGCAGCTTGACGGGGACAGGGGAAGAGACCCAGTACTTC.

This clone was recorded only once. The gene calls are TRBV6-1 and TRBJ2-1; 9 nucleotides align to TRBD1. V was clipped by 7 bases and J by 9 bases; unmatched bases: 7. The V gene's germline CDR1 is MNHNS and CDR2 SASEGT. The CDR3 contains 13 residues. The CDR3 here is CASTRATGGEQFF. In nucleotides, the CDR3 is TGTGCCAGCACCCGAGCGACAGGGGGTGAGCAGTTCTTC.

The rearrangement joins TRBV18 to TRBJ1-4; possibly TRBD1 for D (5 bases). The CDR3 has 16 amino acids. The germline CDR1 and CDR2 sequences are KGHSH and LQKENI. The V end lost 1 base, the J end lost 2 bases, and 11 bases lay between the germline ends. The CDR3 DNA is TGTGCCAGCTCACCACAACTGGGGGGGACTAATGAAAAACTGTTTTTT. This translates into CASSPQLGGTNEKLFF. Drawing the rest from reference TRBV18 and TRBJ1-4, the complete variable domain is NAGVMQNPRHLVRRRGQEARLRCSPMKGHSHVYWYRQLPEEGLKFMVYLQKENIIDESGMPKERFSAEFPKEGPSILRIQQVVRGDSAAYFCASSPQLGGTNEKLFFGSGTQLSVL.

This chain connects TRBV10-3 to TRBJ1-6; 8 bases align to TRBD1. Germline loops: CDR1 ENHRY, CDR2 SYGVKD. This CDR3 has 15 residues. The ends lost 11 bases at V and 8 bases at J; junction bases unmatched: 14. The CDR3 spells CAGRTGKDLDSPLHF. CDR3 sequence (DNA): TGTGCCGGCCGGACAGGGAAGGATTTGGATTCACCCCTCCACTTT.

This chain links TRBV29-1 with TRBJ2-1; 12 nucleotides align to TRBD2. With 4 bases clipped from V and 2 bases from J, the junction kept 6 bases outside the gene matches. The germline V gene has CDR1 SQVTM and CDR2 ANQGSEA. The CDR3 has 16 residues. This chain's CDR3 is CSVAATSGGPYNEQFF. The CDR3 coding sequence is TGCAGCGTTGCAGCGACTAGCGGGGGCCCCTACAATGAGCAGTTCTTC.

CDR3 amino acids: CASSLDRGETQYF. CDR3 DNA: TGTGCCAGCAGTCTTGACAGGGGAGAGACCCAGTACTTC. The V call is TRBV6-5, the J call TRBJ2-5; 8 bases are shared with TRBD1. V dropped 5 bases and J dropped 4; count of bases not matched to a gene: 3. Germline values: CDR1 MNHEY, CDR2 SVGAGI. This CDR3 contains 13 residues.

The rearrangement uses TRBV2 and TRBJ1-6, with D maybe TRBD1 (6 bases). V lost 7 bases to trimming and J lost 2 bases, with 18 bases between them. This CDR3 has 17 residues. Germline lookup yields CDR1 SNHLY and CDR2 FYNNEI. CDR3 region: CASNGQSFGAYNSPLHF. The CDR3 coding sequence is TGTGCCAGCAACGGACAGTCTTTTGGCGCCTATAATTCACCCCTCCACTTT.

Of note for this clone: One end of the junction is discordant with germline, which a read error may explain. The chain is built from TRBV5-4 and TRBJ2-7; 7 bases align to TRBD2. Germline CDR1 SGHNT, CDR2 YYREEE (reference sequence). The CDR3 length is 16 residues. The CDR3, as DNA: TGTGCCAGCACCTTGGGCGCAGGACTAGAGCTAACGGAGCAGTACTTC. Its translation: CASTLGAGLELTEQYF.

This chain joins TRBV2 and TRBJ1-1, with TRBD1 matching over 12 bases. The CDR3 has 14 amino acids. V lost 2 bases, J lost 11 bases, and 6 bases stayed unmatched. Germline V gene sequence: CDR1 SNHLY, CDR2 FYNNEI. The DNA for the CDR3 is TGTGCCAGCAGTGAACAGGGGACAGGGGGCTTTGCTTTCTTT. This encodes CASSEQGTGGFAFF.

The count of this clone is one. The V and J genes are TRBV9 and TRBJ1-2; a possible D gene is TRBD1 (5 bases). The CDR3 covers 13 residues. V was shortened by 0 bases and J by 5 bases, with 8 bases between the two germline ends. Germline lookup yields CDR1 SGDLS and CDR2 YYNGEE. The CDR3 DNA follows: TGTGCCAGCAGCGTAGCGGGACCGTATGGCTACACCTTC. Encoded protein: CASSVAGPYGYTF.

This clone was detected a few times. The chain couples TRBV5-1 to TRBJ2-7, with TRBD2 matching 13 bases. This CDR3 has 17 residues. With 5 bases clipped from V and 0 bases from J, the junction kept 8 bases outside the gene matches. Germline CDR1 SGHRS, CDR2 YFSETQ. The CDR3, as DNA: TGCGCCAGCAGTTCCGGGACTAGCGGGGTGAGCTCCTACGAGCAGTACTTC. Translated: CASSSGTSGVSSYEQYF. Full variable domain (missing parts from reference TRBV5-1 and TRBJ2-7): KAGVTQTPRYLIKTRGQQVTLSCSPISGHRSVSWYQQTPGQGLQFLFEYFSETQRNKGNFPGRFSGRQFSNSRSEMNVSTLELGDSALYLCASSSGTSGVSSYEQYFGPGTRLTVT.

This CDR3 is CASSKAGTQTQYF. The DNA of the CDR3 is TGTGCCAGTAGTAAGGCCGGGACCCAGACCCAGTACTTC. The J gene is TRBJ2-5, the V gene TRBV19, with D possibly called TRBD1 or TRBD2 (5 bases each). The V end lost 4 bases, the J end lost 6 bases, and 12 bases lay between the germline ends. The CDR3 has 13 residues. Germline V CDR1 and CDR2: LNHDA, SQIVND (reference sequence).

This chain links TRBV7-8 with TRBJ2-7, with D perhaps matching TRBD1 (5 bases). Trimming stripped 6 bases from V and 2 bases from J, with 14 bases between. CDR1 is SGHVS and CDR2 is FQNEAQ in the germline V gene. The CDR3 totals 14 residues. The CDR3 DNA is TGTGCCAGCAGTCGGACAAGTGGGGCCTACGAGCAGTACTTC. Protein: CASSRTSGAYEQYF.

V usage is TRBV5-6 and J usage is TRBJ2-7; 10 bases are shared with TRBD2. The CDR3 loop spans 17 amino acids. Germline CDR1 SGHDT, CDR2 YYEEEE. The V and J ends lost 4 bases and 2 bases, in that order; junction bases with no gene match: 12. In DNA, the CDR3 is TGTGCCAGCAGCGCGGGCCTCAGGACTAGCGGAACCTACGAGCAGTACTTC. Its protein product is CASSAGLRTSGTYEQYF. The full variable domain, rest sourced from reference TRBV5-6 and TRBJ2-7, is DAGVTQSPTHLIKTRGQQVTLRCSPKSGHDTVSWYQQALGQGPQFIFQYYEEEERQRGNFPDRFSGHQFPNYSSELNVNALLLGDSALYLCASSAGLRTSGTYEQYFGPGTRLTVT.

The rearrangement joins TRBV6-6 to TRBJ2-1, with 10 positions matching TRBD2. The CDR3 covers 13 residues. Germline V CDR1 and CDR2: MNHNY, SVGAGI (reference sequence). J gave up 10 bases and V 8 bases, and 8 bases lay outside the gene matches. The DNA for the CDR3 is TGTGCCAGCGCCAGCGGGAGGGCAGGAGAGCAGTTCTTC. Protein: CASASGRAGEQFF.

CDR3 region: CASSRKPQSNQPQHF. As DNA, the CDR3 is TGTGCCAGTTCCCGTAAGCCTCAAAGCAATCAGCCCCAGCATTTT. The chain links TRBV19 to TRBJ1-5; D is unclear. The V gene's germline CDR1 is LNHDA and CDR2 SQIVND (reference sequence). Trimming cost V 8 bases and J 1 base, with 15 bases left between them. CDR3 size: 15 residues. Full variable domain (rest looked up from reference TRBV19 and TRBJ1-5): DGGITQSPKYLFRKEGQNVTLSCEQNLNHDAMYWYRQDPGQGLRLIYYSQIVNDFQKGDIAEGYSVSREKKESFPLTVTSAQKNPTAFYLCASSRKPQSNQPQHFGDGTRLSIL.

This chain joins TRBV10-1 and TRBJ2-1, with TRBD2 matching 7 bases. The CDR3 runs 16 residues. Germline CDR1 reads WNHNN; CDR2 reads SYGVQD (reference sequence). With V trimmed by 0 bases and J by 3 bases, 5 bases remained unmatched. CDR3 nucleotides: TGCGCCAGCAGTGAGTCCGGCGGGAGTTTCTACAATGAGCAGTTCTTC. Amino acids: CASSESGGSFYNEQFF.

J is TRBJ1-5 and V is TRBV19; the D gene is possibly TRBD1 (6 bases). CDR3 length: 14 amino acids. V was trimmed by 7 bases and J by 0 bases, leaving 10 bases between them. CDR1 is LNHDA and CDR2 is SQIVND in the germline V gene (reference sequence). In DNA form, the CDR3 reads TGTGCCAGTAATCACAGGGATAGCAATCAGCCCCAGCATTTT. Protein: CASNHRDSNQPQHF.

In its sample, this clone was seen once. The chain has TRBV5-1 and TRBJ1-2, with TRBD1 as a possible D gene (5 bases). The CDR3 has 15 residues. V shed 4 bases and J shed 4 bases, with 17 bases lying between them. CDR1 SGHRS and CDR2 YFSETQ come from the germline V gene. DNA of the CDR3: TGCGCCAGCAGCCCCCGACAGCTATGGAGCTATGGCTACACCTTC. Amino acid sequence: CASSPRQLWSYGYTF.